The 20 T cell receptor beta chains below all came from one sample that was sequenced in a study of cytomegalovirus exposure and HLA in healthy donors. 60 Vbeta and 13 Jbeta primers were used in PCR. TCRdb keeps only in-frame clones here, not all; method: immunoSEQ multiplex PCR. This sample yields approximately 150,000 clones, of which around four fifths are seen a single time; roughly 1.3% belongs to the top ten. The sequencing input was PBMCs. The receptors stem from a woman aged 45-60 years in good health and CMV-seronegative.

The rearrangement joins TRBV25-1 to TRBJ2-1, with 7 nucleotides matching TRBD1. The CDR3 is 15 amino acids. Germline CDR1 reads MGHDK; CDR2 reads SYGVNS. V lost 1 base to trimming and J lost 7 bases; unmatched junction nucleotides: 7. The CDR3 sequence is CASSEFKGAGNEQFF. CDR3 bases: TGTGCCAGCAGTGAATTTAAGGGGGCAGGGAATGAGCAGTTCTTC.

The chain combines TRBV5-6 with TRBJ2-1, with TRBD2 identical over 9 bases. The CDR3 is 15 amino acids. In germline, CDR1 is SGHDT, CDR2 YYEEEE. The junction had 6 bases not matched to a gene; V was cut back by 0 bases and J by 8 bases. Here the CDR3 reads CASSLGAGGPDEQFF. CDR3 bases: TGTGCCAGCAGCTTGGGGGCGGGAGGGCCTGATGAGCAGTTCTTC.

The rearrangement links TRBV4-3 to TRBJ2-2; possible D gene TRBD2, 6 bases. Germline V CDR1 and CDR2: LGHNA, YSLEER. Trimming stripped 4 bases from V and 13 bases from J, with 16 bases between. This CDR3 has 13 amino acids. The CDR3 loop reads CASSPTTRGLLFF. As DNA, the CDR3 is TGCGCCAGCAGCCCCACGACGCGGGGCCTGCTGTTTTTT.

The rearrangement joins TRBV5-1 to TRBJ2-5; TRBD1 aligns across 7 bases. The CDR3 has 15 amino acids. The J segment lost 4 bases and the V segment lost 5 bases, leaving 11 bases of the junction unmatched. Germline V CDR1 and CDR2: SGHRS, YFSETQ. CDR3 residues: CASSKRTGSGETQYF. Here the CDR3 DNA reads TGCGCCAGCAGTAAGAGGACAGGTTCGGGAGAGACCCAGTACTTC. Full variable domain (remainder filled in from reference TRBV5-1 and TRBJ2-5): KAGVTQTPRYLIKTRGQQVTLSCSPISGHRSVSWYQQTPGQGLQFLFEYFSETQRNKGNFPGRFSGRQFSNSRSEMNVSTLELGDSALYLCASSKRTGSGETQYFGPGTRLLVL.

The V and J genes are TRBV28 and TRBJ2-3, with a possible D match to TRBD1 (6 bases). V shed 6 bases and J shed 1 base, with 14 bases lying between them. CDR1 and CDR2 from the germline V gene are MDHEN and SYDVKM. The length of the CDR3 is 15 residues. CDR3 residues: CASSPQGYRTDTQYF. The CDR3 bases are TGTGCCAGCAGCCCACAGGGTTACCGCACAGATACGCAGTATTTT. Looking up the rest from reference TRBV28 and TRBJ2-3 gives the full variable domain: DVKVTQSSRYLVKRTGEKVFLECVQDMDHENMFWYRQDPGLGLRLIYFSYDVKMKEKGDIPEGYSVSREKKERFSLILESASTNQTSMYLCASSPQGYRTDTQYFGPGTRLTVL.

V is TRBV4-3 and J is TRBJ1-2, with TRBD1 matching 8 bases. The CDR3 runs 15 residues. J lost 4 bases, V lost 0 bases, and 4 bases had no gene match. Germline loops: CDR1 LGHNA, CDR2 YSLEER. CDR3 sequence: CASSQDQGAGYGYTF. As DNA, the CDR3 is TGCGCCAGCAGCCAAGATCAGGGGGCGGGCTATGGCTACACCTTC.

The chain couples TRBV29-1 to TRBJ1-1; 8 bases match TRBD1. The CDR3 has 13 residues. J gave up 0 bases and V 5 bases, and 2 bases lay outside the gene matches. Germline values: CDR1 SQVTM, CDR2 ANQGSEA. The CDR3 sequence is CSVQGALNTEAFF. The CDR3 coding sequence is TGCAGCGTTCAGGGGGCCTTGAACACTGAAGCTTTCTTT.

J is TRBJ2-1 and V is TRBV7-2; 8 nucleotides match TRBD2. The junction had 9 bases not matched to a gene; V was cut back by 2 bases and J by 3 bases. The CDR3 runs 17 residues. Germline V gives CDR1 SGHTA, CDR2 FQGNSA. As DNA, the CDR3 is TGTGCCAGCAGCTTAAATAGCGGGAACCCCTTCTACAATGAGCAGTTCTTC. Its protein is CASSLNSGNPFYNEQFF. Full variable domain (remainder filled in from reference TRBV7-2 and TRBJ2-1): GAGVSQSPSNKVTEKGKDVELRCDPISGHTALYWYRQSLGQGLEFLIYFQGNSAPDKSGLPSDRFSAERTGGSVSTLTIQRTQQEDSAVYLCASSLNSGNPFYNEQFFGPGTRLTVL.

This clone was seen a few times. The rearrangement uses TRBV19 and TRBJ1-2; D is unclear. The CDR3 loop spans 12 amino acids. Trimming removed 4 bases from V and 8 bases from J, with 11 bases in between. Germline V gene lookup returns CDR1 LNHDA and CDR2 SQIVND (reference sequence). DNA of the CDR3: TGTGCCAGTAGTACAGGATTTCAGGGCTACACCTTC. Protein: CASSTGFQGYTF.

About this clone: One end of the junction does not line up with germline, which may come from a read error. The chain uses TRBV4-1 and TRBJ1-2; D is uncertain. The CDR3 has 16 amino acids. Germline loops: CDR1 MGHRA, CDR2 YSYEKL. CDR3 loop: CASSQDRLLRNYGYAF. The CDR3, as DNA: TGCGCCAGCAGCCAAGATAGACTGCTACGGAACTATGGCTACGCCTTC.

The chain couples TRBV19 to TRBJ1-3; D is uncertain. Looked up from germline, CDR1 is LNHDA and CDR2 is SQIVND (reference sequence). Trimming took 3 bases from V and 4 from J, leaving 10 bases between them. This CDR3 has 14 amino acids. The CDR3 DNA reads as TGTGCCAGTAGTATCGGTACGTCGGGAAACACCATATATTTT. Amino acid sequence: CASSIGTSGNTIYF.

This clone has a handful of counts. The chain combines TRBV4-2 with TRBJ1-5, with D unresolved. V was pared by 4 bases and J by 4 bases, with 11 bases between. This CDR3 is built from 14 residues. CDR1 is LGHNA and CDR2 is YNFKEQ in the germline V gene. The CDR3: CASSLELGNQPQHF. CDR3 DNA: TGTGCCAGCAGCCTTGAACTAGGGAATCAGCCCCAGCATTTT.

This chain uses TRBV19 with TRBJ2-1, with D unresolved. Trimming removed 0 bases from V and 5 bases from J, with 8 bases in between. Germline assignment: CDR1 LNHDA and CDR2 SQIVND (reference sequence). The CDR3 totals 14 residues. CDR3: CASSIETENNEQFF. The CDR3, as DNA: TGTGCCAGTAGTATAGAGACGGAGAACAATGAGCAGTTCTTC.

Remarks on this clone: The sample holds other DNA sequences that translate to the same CDR3. The gene calls are TRBV5-1 and TRBJ2-7; D gene unclear. The CDR3 consists of 13 residues. Germline V gene data show CDR1 as SGHRS and CDR2 as YFSETQ. The germline V and J ends were trimmed by 0 bases and 0 bases, with 4 bases remaining between them. CDR3 amino acids: CASSLASSYEQYF. The CDR3 DNA is TGCGCCAGCAGCTTGGCTAGCTCCTACGAGCAGTACTTC.

This sequence joins TRBV27 and TRBJ1-6; 7 bases fit TRBD1. Germline V gene sequence: CDR1 MNHEY, CDR2 SMNVEV (reference sequence). CDR3 length equals 15 residues. V lost 1 base, J lost 14 bases, and 11 bases stayed unmatched. The CDR3 spells CASSLLGGVGSALHF. In DNA form, the CDR3 reads TGTGCCAGCAGTTTATTAGGGGGCGTTGGCTCGGCCCTCCACTTT.

This clone came up once. The chain employs TRBV7-9 and TRBJ1-2, with D unclear. V shed 5 bases and J shed 7 bases, with 20 bases lying between them. The CDR3 consists of 15 residues. The germline CDR1 and CDR2 sequences are SEHNR and FQNEAQ (reference sequence). This CDR3 reads CASSQATANIGGYTF. Written as DNA, the CDR3 is TGTGCCAGCAGCCAGGCTACAGCTAACATTGGTGGCTACACCTTC.

The chain is built from TRBV7-9 and TRBJ2-3; tentatively, D is TRBD2 (5 bases). V lost 5 bases, J lost 9 bases, and 15 bases lay in between. CDR1 is SEHNR and CDR2 is FQNEAQ in the germline V gene (reference sequence). The CDR3 extends over 13 amino acids. CDR3 coding DNA: TGTGCCAGCAGCCTTGGACTCCCGGAGACGCAGTATTTT. Translating it yields CASSLGLPETQYF.

To note about this clone: Other DNA sequences in the sample encode the same CDR3. The chain has TRBV19 and TRBJ1-1; the D gene is possibly TRBD1 (5 bases). The CDR3 spans 14 residues. Germline V gene lookup returns CDR1 LNHDA and CDR2 SQIVND (reference sequence). Trimming removed 3 bases from V and 3 bases from J, with 11 bases in between. CDR3 protein: CASSIGQGYTEAFF. CDR3 in DNA: TGTGCCAGTAGTATCGGCCAGGGCTACACTGAAGCTTTCTTT.

This clone was observed a few times. This sequence joins TRBV4-3 and TRBJ1-4; D is ambiguous. Germline assignment: CDR1 LGHNA and CDR2 YSLEER. The CDR3 has 14 residues. The V gene lost 6 bases and the J gene lost 4 bases, with 12 bases spanning the gap. CDR3 nucleotide sequence: TGCGCCAGCAGTATTTTTGGAGTTAATGAAAAACTGTTTTTT. Translating gives CASSIFGVNEKLFF.

The chain employs TRBV5-5 and TRBJ2-6, with 9 bases that match TRBD1. J lost 4 bases, V lost 4 bases, and 12 bases had no gene match. CDR1 is SGHKS and CDR2 is YYEKEE in the germline V gene (reference sequence). CDR3 length: 18 residues. The DNA for the CDR3 is TGTGCCAGCAGCCAAGAAGAAACAGGGGGCGCGGGGGCCAACGTCCTGACTTTC. As protein: CASSQEETGGAGANVLTF.